Below are 32 T cell receptor beta chains sequenced from a single sample in a study of OX40 agonist ivuxolimab in advanced cancers. Here immunoSEQ multiplex PCR was the method, and the copy in TCRdb shows in-frame clones only, minus some. Here the sample spans 65,000 to 85,000 clones, approximately 86% being singletons. The material sequenced was CD4+ or CD8+ T cells sorted from blood, taken in a trial of the OX40 agonist ivuxolimab. The receptors here all came from an adult with an advanced solid tumor such as melanoma, head and neck, liver or kidney cancer.

Comment on this clone: Germline is not matched at one junction end, which may reflect a read error. The chain has TRBV20-1 and TRBJ2-7; 10 nucleotides match TRBD2. Germline CDR1 reads DFQATT; CDR2 reads SNEGSKA (reference sequence). CDR3 length: 11 amino acids. The CDR3 bases are TGCAGTGCTCGAGCGGGAGGGCCCGAGTGCTTC. Protein sequence: CSARAGGPECF.

The J gene is TRBJ1-2, the V gene TRBV6-5; weak D call: TRBD1 (5 bases). The V end lost 6 bases, the J end lost 4 bases, and 15 bases lay between the germline ends. Germline V lookup: CDR1 MNHEY, CDR2 SVGAGI. The CDR3 length is 14 residues. The CDR3 loop is CASSPGTLGYGYTF. In DNA, the CDR3 is TGTGCCAGCAGCCCCGGGACTTTAGGCTATGGCTACACCTTC.

The J gene is TRBJ2-2, the V gene TRBV14; maybe TRBD2 (6 bases). V lost 4 bases and J 1 base, leaving 10 bases between the germline ends. The CDR3 runs 15 residues. Per germline, CDR1 SGHDN and CDR2 FVKESK. The CDR3 spells CASSRNSGNTGELFF. In DNA form, the CDR3 reads TGTGCCAGCAGCCGGAATAGCGGGAACACCGGGGAGCTGTTTTTT.

The chain joins TRBV4-3 to TRBJ1-4; D is possibly TRBD1 (6 bases). Per germline, CDR1 LGHNA and CDR2 YSLEER. This CDR3 comprises 16 residues. Trimming stripped 0 bases from V and 7 bases from J, with 15 bases between. The CDR3 reads CASSQDWGARGEKLFF. The CDR3 DNA reads as TGCGCCAGCAGCCAAGATTGGGGGGCACGAGGTGAAAAACTGTTTTTT.

The rearrangement uses TRBV6-9 and TRBJ2-1; D may be TRBD1 (6 bases). Germline CDR1 is MNHGY and CDR2 is SVAAGI. There are 15 residues in the CDR3. V was cut by 3 bases and J by 4 bases, with 13 bases left in between. CDR3 sequence (DNA): TGTGCCAGCAGTTACCGGACAGTACTTTACAATGAGCAGTTCTTC. Translating it yields CASSYRTVLYNEQFF.

The chain couples TRBV6-5 to TRBJ2-7, with D maybe TRBD2 (5 bases). The V gene lost 5 bases and the J gene lost 6 bases, with 17 bases spanning the gap. The CDR3 extends over 14 amino acids. Germline-derived CDR1 and CDR2 are MNHEY and SVGAGI. The CDR3 nucleotides are TGTGCCAGCAGTCGCGACACCCGAGGGCGCGAGCAGTACTTC. Translating it yields CASSRDTRGREQYF.

This chain uses TRBV28 with TRBJ1-1; tentative D call: TRBD1 (5 bases). Between the trimmed V and J ends, which lost 7 bases and 7 bases, there was a span of 16 bases. Per the germline V gene, CDR1 is MDHEN and CDR2 is SYDVKM. The CDR3 runs to 13 residues. DNA for the CDR3: TGTGCCAGCACTGTTGGGTTAGGGGATGAAGCTTTCTTT. It is translated as CASTVGLGDEAFF.

This clone occurred once. This sequence joins TRBV11-2 and TRBJ2-7; 11 bases match TRBD2. The trim removed 0 bases at V and 4 bases at J, leaving 5 bases unmatched. CDR3 length: 16 residues. In germline, CDR1 is SGHAT, CDR2 FQNNGV. CDR3 residues: CASSLDLLAGGYEQYF. CDR3 coding DNA: TGTGCCAGCAGCTTAGATCTCCTAGCGGGGGGATACGAGCAGTACTTC.

The rearrangement uses TRBV11-2 and TRBJ2-3, with D perhaps TRBD2 (5 bases). V was pared by 7 bases and J by 4 bases, with 12 bases between. Germline V gene sequence: CDR1 SGHAT, CDR2 FQNNGV. The CDR3 contains 13 residues. The CDR3 loop reads CASTLAGADTQYF. In DNA, the CDR3 is TGTGCCAGCACCCTAGCCGGGGCAGATACGCAGTATTTT.

This rearrangement joins TRBV7-2 to TRBJ1-1, with D unclear. The germline CDR1 and CDR2 sequences are SGHTA and FQGNSA. CDR3 length: 16 residues. The ends were cut back, 1 base at V and 2 bases at J, with 14 bases in the middle. CDR3 protein: CASSLVGTPSNTEAFF. As DNA, the CDR3 is TGTGCCAGCAGCTTAGTTGGTACCCCCTCAAACACTGAAGCTTTCTTT.

The rearrangement uses TRBV11-1 and TRBJ2-2; no definite D call. V gave up 1 base and J gave up 2 bases, with 8 bases separating them. This CDR3 comprises 15 residues. Germline V CDR1 and CDR2: SGHAT, FQDESV (reference sequence). CDR3 bases: TGTGCCAGCAGCTTAGATAGACTCAACACCGGGGAGCTGTTTTTT. It codes for CASSLDRLNTGELFF.

This clone was observed once. The rearrangement links TRBV6-5 to TRBJ2-2; 8 bases are shared with TRBD2. The CDR3 runs 15 residues. V was clipped by 2 bases and J by 4 bases; unmatched bases: 3. Germline V lookup: CDR1 MNHEY, CDR2 SVGAGI. DNA of the CDR3: TGTGCCAGCAGTTACGGAGCGGGAGTCACCGGGGAGCTGTTTTTT. This codes for CASSYGAGVTGELFF.

The chain employs TRBV6-1 and TRBJ2-3, with unresolved D. V lost 3 bases, J lost 8 bases, and 12 bases lay in between. The CDR3 length is 13 residues. The germline V gene has CDR1 MNHNS and CDR2 SASEGT. The CDR3 coding sequence is TGTGCCAGCAGTGAGGCCTCTCTAAGTACGCAGTATTTT. Amino acid sequence: CASSEASLSTQYF.

The CDR3 nucleotides are TGTGCCAGCAGCCAAGGAGACCTTAAGCAGTATTTT. This translates into CASSQGDLKQYF. The chain is built from TRBV14 and TRBJ2-3; no clear D gene. Trimming pared 1 base from V and 11 bases from J, leaving 10 bases between. Per germline, CDR1 SGHDN and CDR2 FVKESK. This CDR3 spans 12 amino acids.

This clone was counted between two and nine times. This sequence joins TRBV5-1 and TRBJ1-2; unclear D gene. The CDR3 spans 14 residues. In germline, CDR1 is SGHRS, CDR2 YFSETQ. V was shortened by 1 base and J by 5 bases, with 12 bases between the two germline ends. DNA for the CDR3: TGCGCCAGCAGCTTGCCGTTAGATGGGTATGGCTACACCTTC. It is translated as CASSLPLDGYGYTF.

The rearrangement links TRBV4-2 to TRBJ2-1; 11 bases are shared with TRBD2. Germline V gene lookup returns CDR1 LGHNA and CDR2 YNFKEQ. The CDR3 is 15 residues long. V was clipped by 0 bases and J by 9 bases; unmatched bases: 4. CDR3 sequence (DNA): TGTGCCAGCAGCCAAGAACTAGCGGGAGTGGTTGAGCAGTTCTTC. Its protein is CASSQELAGVVEQFF.

The chain employs TRBV4-1 and TRBJ2-5, with D maybe TRBD2 (5 bases). V was trimmed by 1 base and J by 5 bases, leaving 14 bases between them. Germline V gives CDR1 MGHRA, CDR2 YSYEKL. The CDR3 consists of 15 residues. In nucleotides, the CDR3 is TGCGCCAGCAGCCAAGCTAGCACCCGTAGGGAGACCCAGTACTTC. As protein: CASSQASTRRETQYF.

The J gene is TRBJ2-7, the V gene TRBV28, with 10 bases that match TRBD1. This CDR3 region has 15 residues. V lost 2 bases, J lost 4 bases, and 5 bases stayed unmatched. Germline V lookup: CDR1 MDHEN, CDR2 SYDVKM. In DNA form, the CDR3 reads TGTGCCAGCAGTTTACCGACAGGGGGCCCATACGAGCAGTACTTC. Amino acid sequence: CASSLPTGGPYEQYF. The full variable domain, with the rest looked up from reference TRBV28 and TRBJ2-7, is DVKVTQSSRYLVKRTGEKVFLECVQDMDHENMFWYRQDPGLGLRLIYFSYDVKMKEKGDIPEGYSVSREKKERFSLILESASTNQTSMYLCASSLPTGGPYEQYFGPGTRLTVT.

V and J are TRBV7-3 and TRBJ1-1, with 12 bases lining up with TRBD1. Germline V gene lookup returns CDR1 SGHTA and CDR2 FQGTGA. Unmatched junction bases numbered 3, after V lost 2 bases and J lost 5 bases. The CDR3 is 15 residues long. DNA of the CDR3: TGTGCCAGCAGCTTAGGGACAGGGGGCGAAACTGAAGCTTTCTTT. This codes for CASSLGTGGETEAFF.

The chain employs TRBV10-3 and TRBJ2-3; 12 nucleotides agree with TRBD2. CDR1 is ENHRY, CDR2 SYGVKD, per germline. The CDR3 sequence is 14 residues long. V shed 8 bases and J 8 bases; nucleotides not matched to a gene: 8. CDR3 region: CAILGLAGIGTQYF. The CDR3, as DNA: TGTGCCATCCTTGGACTAGCGGGAATCGGTACGCAGTATTTT.

The V gene is TRBV5-4, the J gene TRBJ2-5; 9 nucleotides line up with TRBD2. The germline V gene has CDR1 SGHNT and CDR2 YYREEE (reference sequence). The CDR3 runs to 15 residues. With 4 bases clipped from V and 4 bases from J, the junction kept 8 bases outside the gene matches. The CDR3 DNA reads as TGTGCCAGCAGCGATAGCGGGAGAGTCGGAGAGACCCAGTACTTC. Encoded protein: CASSDSGRVGETQYF.

The chain joins TRBV6-6 to TRBJ1-6, with D uncertain. Germline V gives CDR1 MNHNY, CDR2 SVGAGI (reference sequence). Trimming removed 6 bases at V and 5 bases at J, with 14 bases between. CDR3 length equals 15 residues. CDR3 amino acids: CASSPPRQDNSPLHF. CDR3 sequence (DNA): TGTGCCAGCAGCCCCCCGAGACAAGATAATTCACCCCTCCACTTT.

J is TRBJ1-1 and V is TRBV6-8; D ambiguous. The CDR3 contains 11 residues. V gave up 2 bases and J gave up 8 bases, with 6 bases separating them. Germline-derived CDR1 and CDR2 are MNHGY and SAAAGT. This CDR3 is CASSYGNEAFF. For the CDR3, the DNA is TGTGCCAGCAGTTACGGTAACGAAGCTTTCTTT.

The CDR3 here is CASSYRGGIDTQYF. The CDR3 DNA is TGTGCCAGCAGCTACCGTGGGGGCATAGATACGCAGTATTTT. The chain recombines TRBV7-9 with TRBJ2-3; a weak D match, TRBD1 (6 bases). The CDR3 contains 14 residues. CDR1 and CDR2 from the germline V gene are SEHNR and FQNEAQ (reference sequence). Trimming took off 4 bases at V and 5 bases at J, with 13 bases between the two ends. The full variable domain, rest sourced from reference TRBV7-9 and TRBJ2-3, is DTGVSQNPRHKITKRGQNVTFRCDPISEHNRLYWYRQTLGQGPEFLTYFQNEAQLEKSRLLSDRFSAERPKGSFSTLEIQRTEQGDSAMYLCASSYRGGIDTQYFGPGTRLTVL.

This sequence joins TRBV7-2 and TRBJ1-5, with D perhaps TRBD1 (5 bases). Germline assignment: CDR1 SGHTA and CDR2 FQGNSA. With 5 bases removed from V and 7 bases from J, the gap between germline ends came to 9 bases. The CDR3 loop spans 12 amino acids. CDR3 DNA sequence: TGTGCCAGCAGCCTACAGGCGCAGCCCCAGCATTTT. Amino acids: CASSLQAQPQHF.

This clone has only one observation. V and J are TRBV5-4 and TRBJ2-7; D not certain. Germline CDR1 SGHNT, CDR2 YYREEE (reference sequence). V was shortened by 3 bases and J by 2 bases, with 12 bases between the two germline ends. This CDR3 is 14 amino acids long. This chain's CDR3 is CASSSSGLAYEQYF. The CDR3 DNA reads TGTGCCAGCAGCTCCTCGGGCCTGGCCTACGAGCAGTACTTC.

The CDR3 loop is CASSLVTGPGQGSGNTIYF. In DNA form, the CDR3 reads TGTGCCAGCAGCTTAGTGACCGGCCCGGGACAGGGTTCGGGAAACACCATATATTTT. The chain has TRBV7-9 and TRBJ1-3; TRBD1 matches at 9 bases. This CDR3 spans 19 amino acids. V was pared by 1 base and J by 4 bases, with 14 bases of the junction left unmatched. Germline V lookup: CDR1 SEHNR, CDR2 FQNEAQ (reference sequence). The full variable domain, its missing parts supplied by reference TRBV7-9 and TRBJ1-3, is DTGVSQNPRHKITKRGQNVTFRCDPISEHNRLYWYRQTLGQGPEFLTYFQNEAQLEKSRLLSDRFSAERPKGSFSTLEIQRTEQGDSAMYLCASSLVTGPGQGSGNTIYFGEGSWLTVV.

Here the CDR3 reads CASSLNYQETQYF. The CDR3 nucleotides are TGTGCCAGCAGCTTGAACTACCAAGAGACCCAGTACTTC. This rearrangement joins TRBV11-3 to TRBJ2-5; D is unresolved. The V end lost 3 bases, the J end lost 0 bases, and 5 bases lay between the germline ends. The CDR3 totals 13 residues. Germline V gives CDR1 SGHNT, CDR2 YENEEA. The complete variable domain, with remaining parts taken from reference TRBV11-3 and TRBJ2-5, reads EAGVVQSPRYKIIEKKQPVAFWCNPISGHNTLYWYLQNLGQGPELLIRYENEEAVDDSQLPKDRFSAERLKGVDSTLKIQPAELGDSAVYLCASSLNYQETQYFGPGTRLLVL.

The gene calls are TRBV27 and TRBJ1-1; no clear D gene. V lost 0 bases to trimming and J lost 5 bases, with 19 bases between them. The CDR3 length is 17 residues. Germline V lookup: CDR1 MNHEY, CDR2 SMNVEV (reference sequence). Here the CDR3 reads CASSLSSGRMVRTEAFF. DNA of the CDR3: TGTGCCAGCAGTTTATCCTCCGGTCGAATGGTGAGGACTGAAGCTTTCTTT.

This sequence joins TRBV5-1 and TRBJ1-1; TRBD1 matches at 10 bases. Losses at the gene ends were 5 bases for V and 6 bases for J; bases not matched to a gene: 7. CDR3 size: 14 residues. From germline, CDR1 is SGHRS and CDR2 YFSETQ. CDR3 in amino acids: CASRRGTGESEAFF. CDR3 DNA: TGCGCCAGCAGGAGGGGGACAGGGGAGTCTGAAGCTTTCTTT.

This rearrangement joins TRBV4-3 to TRBJ2-5, with D perhaps TRBD2 (6 bases). The V gene's germline CDR1 is LGHNA and CDR2 YSLEER. The CDR3 covers 13 residues. Trimming pared 4 bases from V and 5 bases from J, leaving 11 bases between. The CDR3 nucleotides are TGCGCCAGCAGCCGTACCAGCGGGGAGACCCAGTACTTC. Translated, it gives CASSRTSGETQYF.

The chain has TRBV5-4 and TRBJ2-2, with D possibly TRBD1 on 6 matching bases. The CDR3 runs to 16 residues. Germline CDR1 SGHNT, CDR2 YYREEE (reference sequence). Trimming pared 1 base from V and 0 bases from J, leaving 10 bases between. The CDR3 is CASSLLRGANTGELFF. CDR3 DNA sequence: TGTGCCAGCAGCTTGCTCAGGGGAGCGAACACCGGGGAGCTGTTTTTT.